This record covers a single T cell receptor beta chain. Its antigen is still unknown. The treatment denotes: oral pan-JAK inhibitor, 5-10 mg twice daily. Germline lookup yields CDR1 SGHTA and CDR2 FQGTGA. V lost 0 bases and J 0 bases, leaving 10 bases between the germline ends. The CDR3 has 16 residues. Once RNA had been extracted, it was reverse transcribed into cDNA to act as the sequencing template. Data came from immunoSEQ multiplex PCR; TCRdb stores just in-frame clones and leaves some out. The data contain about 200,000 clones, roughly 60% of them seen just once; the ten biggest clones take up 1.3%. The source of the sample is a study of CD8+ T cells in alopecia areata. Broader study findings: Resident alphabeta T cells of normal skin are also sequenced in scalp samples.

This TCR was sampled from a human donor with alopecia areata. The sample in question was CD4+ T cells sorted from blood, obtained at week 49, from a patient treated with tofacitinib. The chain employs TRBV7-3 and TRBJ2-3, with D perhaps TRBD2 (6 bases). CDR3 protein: CASSLTSGASTDTQYF. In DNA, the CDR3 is TGTGCCAGCAGCTTAACTAGCGGTGCTAGCACAGATACGCAGTATTTT.